Listed below are T cell receptor beta chains from one sample, sequenced in a study of blood T cell repertoires in COVID-19. Profiling relied on immunoSEQ multiplex PCR, and the TCRdb table lists in-frame clones only, not all of them. The sample has roughly 230,000 clones; approximately 85% are singletons. Sequenced material: PBMCs or T cells enriched from blood (not recorded which). The origin of the receptors is a woman in her forties or fifties who had been exposed to COVID-19. CDR3s include the opening cysteine and the closing phenylalanine or tryptophan. D genes are given only for firm matches. The listing skips clone size in some rows; elsewhere it reads once, few, many or a size class.

V	size	D	J	DNA	CDR3
TRBV19	few	TRBD1	TRBJ1-2	TGTGCCAGTAGTCCCCTAAGGACAGGGTACAACTATGGCTACACCTTC	CASSPLRTGYNYGYTF
TRBV9	once	.	TRBJ1-4	TGTGCCAGCAGCGTAGCAGGGACTAATGAAAAACTGTTTTTT	CASSVAGTNEKLFF
TRBV29-1	.	.	TRBJ1-1	TGCAGCGTCATAACAGGAACCCCAGGAACTGAAGCTTTCTTT	CSVITGTPGTEAFF
TRBV7-2	.	.	TRBJ2-7	TGTGCCAGCAGCCCATACGACAGCTTCTACGAGCAGTACTTC	CASSPYDSFYEQYF
TRBV5-5	.	.	TRBJ2-7	TGTGCCAGCAGCTCACTTTGGGGCCGGGCAACCTACGAGCAGTACTTC	CASSSLWGRATYEQYF
TRBV5-1	.	TRBD2	TRBJ2-7	TGCGCCAGCAGACCCGGGACTAGGCATGACGAGCAGTACTTC	CASRPGTRHDEQYF
TRBV7-9	.	.	TRBJ2-5	TGTGCCAGCAGCTCCCTCGGGTCACCTCAGGGGACCCAGTACTTC	CASSSLGSPQGTQYF
TRBV10-2	once	.	TRBJ1-4	TGCGCCAGCAGTGAAGCTGGAAAACTGTTTTTT	CASSEAGKLFF
TRBV30	.	.	TRBJ1-1	TGTGCCTGGAGTCCCCCCCGGGTGACAGCTGAAGCTTTCTTT	CAWSPPRVTAEAFF
TRBV14	.	.	TRBJ1-1	TGTGCCAGCAGCTCTGACCTCACCCGGGGATGGAACACTGAAGCTTTCTTT	CASSSDLTRGWNTEAFF
TRBV25-1	once	TRBD1	TRBJ2-2	TGTGCCAGCAGTCGTGGGAGCCCCGGGACAGGGGACACCGGGGAGCTGTTTTTT	CASSRGSPGTGDTGELFF
TRBV19	.	TRBD1	TRBJ1-5	TGTGCCAGTCTGGAGGCGGGGACAGGGAGTCAGCCCCAGCATTTT	CASLEAGTGSQPQHF
TRBV27	.	.	TRBJ1-4	TGTGCCAGCAGTTTAAGGGGGGGCGACGAAAAACTGTTTTTT	CASSLRGGDEKLFF
TRBV5-4	.	TRBD1	TRBJ2-7	TGTGCCAGCAGTTATCCTGCCGGGACAGGGAGCCACGAGCAGTACTTC	CASSYPAGTGSHEQYF
TRBV5-6	.	TRBD1	TRBJ2-2	TGTGCCAGCAGCGTCTCGCAGGGGGCGGGCACCGGGGAGCTGTTTTTT	CASSVSQGAGTGELFF
TRBV7-8	.	.	TRBJ1-5	TGTGCCAGCAGCTTATACTCAGGGGACGATCAGCCCCAGCATTTT	CASSLYSGDDQPQHF
TRBV30	.	.	TRBJ1-2	TGTGCCTGGAGTGTACCGGGGGGGCAGGGCCGATATGGCTACACCTTC	CAWSVPGGQGRYGYTF
TRBV30	.	.	TRBJ1-5	TGTGCCTGGAGGTCGGGGGGCGGTCAGCCCCAGCATTTT	CAWRSGGGQPQHF
TRBV9	once	TRBD2	TRBJ2-5	TGTGCCAGCAGCGCAGCGGGGGCGGGTGGAGAGACCCAGTACTTC	CASSAAGAGGETQYF
TRBV15	once	.	TRBJ1-4	TGTGCCACCGCAGGGCCAGGGGCTAATGAAAAACTGTTTTTT	CATAGPGANEKLFF
TRBV9	.	.	TRBJ2-2	TGTGCCAGCAGCGTAGGGAGTTCGGGCGGGGAGCTGTTTTTT	CASSVGSSGGELFF
TRBV29-1	.	.	TRBJ1-1	TGCAGCGCCCGTAGACAGAACACTGAAGCTTTCTTT	CSARRQNTEAFF
TRBV5-6	.	.	TRBJ2-2	TGTGCCAGCAGCTTTGGTGCCTCGGGAGCCCAAGGCCGCGGGGAGCTGTTTTTT	CASSFGASGAQGRGELFF
TRBV15	once	.	TRBJ1-5	TGTGCCACCAGCCTCGAGGTCAATCAGCCCCAGCATTTT	CATSLEVNQPQHF
TRBV7-2	.	.	TRBJ1-1	TGTGCCAGCAGAAAAGCGGGGGGCTGGGACACTGAAGCTTTCTTT	CASRKAGGWDTEAFF
TRBV6-6	.	TRBD1	TRBJ2-7	TGTGCCAGCAGACTACGAGGGGGCTCCCACTACGAGCAGTACTTC	CASRLRGGSHYEQYF
TRBV5-6	.	.	TRBJ1-1	TGTGCCAGCAGCTTGCCGGGGATGGCTGAAGCTTTCTTT	CASSLPGMAEAFF
TRBV6-1	.	.	TRBJ1-2	TGTGCCAGCAGTGAACTGGGTCTTTCGGACAGCTATGGCTACACCTTC	CASSELGLSDSYGYTF
TRBV28	.	.	TRBJ2-1	TGTGCCAGCCAGGGAAGCTCCTACAATGAGCAGTTCTTC	CASQGSSYNEQFF
TRBV7-2	.	TRBD2	TRBJ2-3	TGTGCCAGCACCGTTAGCGGGGGGAGCACAGATACGCAGTATTTT	CASTVSGGSTDTQYF
TRBV5-5	.	.	TRBJ2-7	TGTGCCAGCAGCTTGGGACAGGCCGCCTCGGAGCAGTACTTC	CASSLGQAASEQYF
TRBV5-1	.	.	TRBJ2-7	TGCGCCAGCAGCCTAAGCCGAACAGGGACCTACGAGCAGTACTTC	CASSLSRTGTYEQYF
TRBV7-6	.	TRBD2	TRBJ2-7	TGTGCCAGCAAAATGGGGACTAGCGGCTCCTACGAGCAGTACTTC	CASKMGTSGSYEQYF
TRBV30	.	.	TRBJ1-2	TGTGCCTGGGGAGACAACTATGGCTACACCTTC	CAWGDNYGYTF
TRBV7-9	.	TRBD2	TRBJ2-1	TGTGCCAGCAGCCTCTTAGCGGGTTACGGCTCCTACAATGAGCAGTTCTTC	CASSLLAGYGSYNEQFF
TRBV12-5	.	.	TRBJ2-7	TGTGCTAGTGGTGCGGCGGGATACGAGCAGTACTTC	CASGAAGYEQYF
TRBV4-1	.	.	TRBJ1-1	TGCGCCAGCAGCCAAGCCTTCGGGGGGAACACTGAAGCTTTCTTT	CASSQAFGGNTEAFF
TRBV19	.	.	TRBJ2-1	TGTGCCAGTAGTACCGGGCCGCGGGGTGAGCAGTTCTTC	CASSTGPRGEQFF
TRBV7-3	.	TRBD1	TRBJ2-7	TGTGCCAGCAGCCCGACAGGGTACTCCTACGAGCAGTACTTC	CASSPTGYSYEQYF
TRBV14	.	.	TRBJ2-2	TGTGCCAGCAGCCAAGTAGTGTACGGGGAGCTGTTTTTT	CASSQVVYGELFF
TRBV7-3	.	TRBD2	TRBJ2-7	TGTGCCAGCAGTCCCCTAGCGGGGGGCCACGAGCAGTACTTC	CASSPLAGGHEQYF
TRBV30	.	.	TRBJ1-3	TGTGCCTGGAGTTCCGGATCCGGGACAAGGAGGCTTTCTGGAAACACCATATATTTT	CAWSSGSGTRRLSGNTIYF
TRBV4-2	.	.	TRBJ1-2	TGTGCCAGCAGCCAAGATTTACAGCCTCTGAACTTC	CASSQDLQPLNF